Listed below are T cell receptor beta chains from one sample, sequenced in a study of blood T cell repertoires in COVID-19. Profiling relied on immunoSEQ multiplex PCR, and the TCRdb table lists in-frame clones only, not all of them. The sample has 250,000 to 350,000 clones, 85% to 90% seen once. The sequenced sample consisted of peripheral blood. These receptors came from a woman between 50 and 59 years old with COVID-19, enrolled during active disease. Each CDR3 is given with its conserved first and last residue. Each record gives: V gene, J gene, clone size, D gene, CDR3 protein, CDR3 DNA. A D gene is named only where the DNA matches it firmly. For some rows the clone size is stated as once, few or many, or as a class when expanded; others skip it.

v_gene: TRBV4-1
j_gene: TRBJ2-7
abundance: -
d_gene: -
CDR3aa: CASSPQRESGRYEQYF
CDR3nt: TGCGCCAGCAGCCCCCAACGGGAGTCCGGCCGTTACGAGCAGTACTTC

v_gene: TRBV5-1
j_gene: TRBJ2-3
abundance: -
d_gene: -
CDR3aa: CASSAGSTDTQYF
CDR3nt: TGCGCCAGCAGCGCCGGGTCCACAGATACGCAGTATTTT

v_gene: TRBV19
j_gene: TRBJ2-2
abundance: -
d_gene: TRBD1
CDR3aa: CASSIQGADTGELFF
CDR3nt: TGTGCCAGTAGTATTCAGGGGGCCGACACCGGGGAGCTGTTTTTT

v_gene: TRBV27
j_gene: TRBJ2-3
abundance: -
d_gene: -
CDR3aa: CASSPLSVNTQYF
CDR3nt: TGTGCCAGCAGTCCCTTATCAGTCAATACGCAGTATTTT

v_gene: TRBV29-1
j_gene: TRBJ1-1
abundance: once
d_gene: -
CDR3aa: CSVEPRTDFMNTEAFF
CDR3nt: TGCAGCGTTGAACCTAGGACAGATTTTATGAACACTGAAGCTTTCTTT

v_gene: TRBV6-1
j_gene: TRBJ1-2
abundance: -
d_gene: TRBD1
CDR3aa: CASSDGTGSGYTF
CDR3nt: TGTGCCAGCAGTGACGGGACAGGGAGCGGCTACACCTTC

v_gene: TRBV14
j_gene: TRBJ2-1
abundance: -
d_gene: -
CDR3aa: CASSQNGQGLYNEQFF
CDR3nt: TGTGCCAGCAGCCAAAATGGGCAGGGACTCTACAATGAGCAGTTCTTC

v_gene: TRBV4-2
j_gene: TRBJ2-7
abundance: -
d_gene: TRBD2
CDR3aa: CASRSAGAPSYEQYF
CDR3nt: TGTGCCAGCAGATCGGCGGGAGCCCCCTCCTACGAGCAGTACTTC

v_gene: TRBV13
j_gene: TRBJ2-5
abundance: -
d_gene: TRBD2
CDR3aa: CASSLGREGPETQYF
CDR3nt: TGTGCCAGCAGCTTAGGCCGGGAGGGCCCTGAGACCCAGTACTTC

v_gene: TRBV18
j_gene: TRBJ1-2
abundance: -
d_gene: -
CDR3aa: CASSPTETYGYTF
CDR3nt: TGTGCCAGCTCACCGACAGAGACATATGGCTACACCTTC

v_gene: TRBV5-1
j_gene: TRBJ2-2
abundance: -
d_gene: -
CDR3aa: CASRKEDGPSGELFF
CDR3nt: TGCGCCAGCAGAAAGGAGGACGGCCCTTCCGGGGAGCTGTTTTTT

v_gene: TRBV20-1
j_gene: TRBJ1-2
abundance: -
d_gene: -
CDR3aa: CSARLTYGYTF
CDR3nt: TGCAGTGCTAGATTGACATATGGCTACACCTTC

v_gene: TRBV18
j_gene: TRBJ2-1
abundance: once
d_gene: -
CDR3aa: CASSLSNEQFF
CDR3nt: TGTGCCAGCTCACTATCCAATGAGCAGTTCTTC

v_gene: TRBV7-6
j_gene: TRBJ2-1
abundance: -
d_gene: -
CDR3aa: CASSLARRDNEQFF
CDR3nt: TGTGCCAGCAGCTTAGCGCGCAGGGACAATGAGCAGTTCTTC